This T cell receptor beta chain comes out of a study of shared clonotypes between healthy human individuals. The wider study: Per-donor plates numbered three CD4 naive, three CD4 memory, two CD8 naive and one CD8 memory.

The data were produced by immunoSEQ multiplex PCR, yet TCRdb's version contains in-frame clones alone and is incomplete. The repertoire holds roughly 2.1 million clones, with around 93% as singletons. The V gene end was trimmed by 4 bases and the J gene end by 0 bases; junction bases not matched to a gene: 9. The germline gives CDR1 MGHDK, CDR2 SYGVNS. CDR3 length equals 17 residues. Naive CD8 isolation took CD45RO-negative cells positively selected for CCR7 and excluded terminally differentiated effector memory CD45RA+ cells. This clone was seen more than once but under ten times. This chain links TRBV25-1 with TRBJ1-3; 7 positions agree with TRBD1. The source of this sequence is a man aged 18 to 35 in good health. Some clones in this sample may be carry-over from other donors' samples. Sequencing was carried out using naive CD8+ T cells from PBMCs. CDR3 amino acids: CASSVPGTVNSGNTIYF. CDR3 nucleotides: TGTGCCAGCAGTGTACCCGGGACAGTCAACTCTGGAAACACCATATATTTT.